The 9 T cell receptor beta chains presented below share a single source sample, sequenced in a study of cytomegalovirus exposure and HLA in healthy donors. PCR used 60 Vbeta primers and 13 Jbeta primers. Clones were read by immunoSEQ multiplex PCR, and TCRdb kept only the in-frame ones, dropping some. The sample has around 190,000 clones, around 75% seen once. The sample comprised PBMCs. The source is a woman aged 25 to 39 in good health and CMV-seropositive.

V gene TRBV2 combines with J gene TRBJ2-1; possible D gene TRBD1, 6 bases. This CDR3 contains 14 residues. V gave up 4 bases and J gave up 5 bases, with 12 bases separating them. Germline CDR1 reads SNHLY; CDR2 reads FYNNEI. The CDR3 loop reads CASSAGHLNNEQFF. The CDR3, as DNA: TGTGCCAGCAGTGCGGGACATCTCAACAATGAGCAGTTCTTC.

This rearrangement joins TRBV5-6 to TRBJ2-7; D is possibly TRBD1 (6 bases). Germline CDR1 and CDR2: SGHDT and YYEEEE. The CDR3 spans 17 residues. Trimming removed 5 bases at V and 2 bases at J, with 23 bases between. The DNA for the CDR3 is TGTGCCAGCAGTTCTGTGACAGGACTTTTCGACCCCTACGAGCAGTACTTC. Its translation: CASSSVTGLFDPYEQYF.

The J gene is TRBJ2-1, the V gene TRBV11-2; D gene ambiguous. This CDR3 has 15 residues. The ends were cut back, 7 bases at V and 1 base at J, with 14 bases in the middle. In germline, CDR1 is SGHAT, CDR2 FQNNGV. In DNA form, the CDR3 reads TGTGCCAGCACCGATAAGACTGGATCCTACAATGAGCAGTTCTTC. It specifies CASTDKTGSYNEQFF.

The CDR3 protein is CASSYELGSGSYEQYF. The CDR3 DNA reads TGTGCCAGCAGTTACGAACTGGGTAGCGGGTCCTACGAGCAGTACTTC. This chain joins TRBV6-6 and TRBJ2-7; 7 positions agree with TRBD2. In germline, CDR1 is MNHNY, CDR2 SVGAGI (reference sequence). The CDR3 is 16 residues long. The J segment lost 1 base and the V segment lost 2 bases, leaving 8 bases of the junction unmatched.

CDR3: CASRPTAMNTEAFF. The CDR3 DNA follows: TGTGCCAGCAGACCTACAGCTATGAACACTGAAGCTTTCTTT. The rearrangement joins TRBV28 to TRBJ1-1; D remains unclear. V was pared by 6 bases and J by 0 bases, with 11 bases between. The germline gives CDR1 MDHEN, CDR2 SYDVKM. The CDR3 has 14 residues.

A few counts support this clone. This chain uses TRBV2 with TRBJ1-2, with 7 bases fitting TRBD1. CDR3 length: 14 amino acids. CDR1 is SNHLY and CDR2 is FYNNEI in the germline V gene. Trimming took 1 base from V and 1 from J; bases not matched to a gene: 0. CDR3 region: CASSEDRGNYGYTF. The CDR3 DNA reads TGTGCCAGCAGTGAAGACAGGGGTAACTATGGCTACACCTTC.

This sequence joins TRBV5-1 and TRBJ2-3; D not resolved. The V gene's germline CDR1 is SGHRS and CDR2 YFSETQ. V lost 1 base and J 2 bases, leaving 8 bases between the germline ends. CDR3 length equals 14 residues. CDR3 bases: TGCGCCAGCAGCTTGACAGTCCCCACAGATACGCAGTATTTT. Protein sequence: CASSLTVPTDTQYF.

As to this clone: One end of the junction is discordant with germline, which a read error may explain. The CDR3 region is CSSSGPGLAGVGDTQYF. DNA for the CDR3: TGTTCCAGCAGCGGTCCGGGACTAGCGGGAGTCGGGGATACGCAGTATTTT. The V and J genes are TRBV7-9 and TRBJ2-3; TRBD2 agrees at 14 bases. Per germline, CDR1 SEHNR and CDR2 FQNEAQ (reference sequence). CDR3 length equals 17 residues.

The rearrangement links TRBV11-2 to TRBJ1-1; 7 nucleotides line up with TRBD1. The CDR3 consists of 15 residues. Germline CDR1 is SGHAT and CDR2 is FQNNGV. The ends lost 4 bases at V and 2 bases at J; junction bases unmatched: 7. The CDR3 nucleotides read TGTGCCAGCAGCTCCATAGGACAGGAAAACACTGAAGCTTTCTTT. Its protein is CASSSIGQENTEAFF.